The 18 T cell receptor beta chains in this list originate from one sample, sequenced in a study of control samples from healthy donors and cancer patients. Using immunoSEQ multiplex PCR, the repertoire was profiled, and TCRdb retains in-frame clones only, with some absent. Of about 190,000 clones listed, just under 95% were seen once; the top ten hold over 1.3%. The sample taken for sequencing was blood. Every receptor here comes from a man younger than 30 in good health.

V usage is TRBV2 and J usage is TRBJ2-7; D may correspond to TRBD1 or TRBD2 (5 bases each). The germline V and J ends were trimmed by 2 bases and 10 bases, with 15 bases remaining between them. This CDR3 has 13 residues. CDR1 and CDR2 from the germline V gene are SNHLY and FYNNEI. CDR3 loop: CASSERIEGFQYF. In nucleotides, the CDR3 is TGTGCCAGCAGTGAAAGAATTGAGGGGTTTCAGTACTTC.

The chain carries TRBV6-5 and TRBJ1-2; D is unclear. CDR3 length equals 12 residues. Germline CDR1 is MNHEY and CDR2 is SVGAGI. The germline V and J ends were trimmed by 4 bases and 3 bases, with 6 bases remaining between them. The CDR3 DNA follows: TGTGCCAGCAGTTTCGCAGACTATGGCTACACCTTC. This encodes CASSFADYGYTF.

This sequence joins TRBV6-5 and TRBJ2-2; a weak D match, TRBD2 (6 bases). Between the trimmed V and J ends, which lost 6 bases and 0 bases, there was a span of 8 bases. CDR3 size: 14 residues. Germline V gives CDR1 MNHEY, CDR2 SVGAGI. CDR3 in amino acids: CASREGTNTGELFF. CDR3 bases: TGTGCCAGCAGGGAGGGTACGAACACCGGGGAGCTGTTTTTT.

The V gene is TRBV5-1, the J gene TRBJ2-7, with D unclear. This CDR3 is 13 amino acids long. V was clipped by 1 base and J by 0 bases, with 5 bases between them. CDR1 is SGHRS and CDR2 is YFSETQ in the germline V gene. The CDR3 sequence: CASSLRSSYEQYF. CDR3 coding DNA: TGCGCCAGCAGCTTGAGGAGCTCCTACGAGCAGTACTTC.

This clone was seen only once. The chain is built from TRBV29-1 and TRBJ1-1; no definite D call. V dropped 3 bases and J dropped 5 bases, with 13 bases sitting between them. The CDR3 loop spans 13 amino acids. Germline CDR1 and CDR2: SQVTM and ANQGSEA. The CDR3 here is CSVDVVLGTEAFF. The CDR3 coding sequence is TGCAGCGTTGATGTCGTGTTGGGGACTGAAGCTTTCTTT.

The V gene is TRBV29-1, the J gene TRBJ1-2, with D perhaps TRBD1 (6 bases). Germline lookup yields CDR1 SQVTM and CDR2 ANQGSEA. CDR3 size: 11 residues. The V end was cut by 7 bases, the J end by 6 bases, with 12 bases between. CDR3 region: CSATGNDGYTF. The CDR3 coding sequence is TGCAGCGCAACAGGGAATGATGGCTACACCTTC.

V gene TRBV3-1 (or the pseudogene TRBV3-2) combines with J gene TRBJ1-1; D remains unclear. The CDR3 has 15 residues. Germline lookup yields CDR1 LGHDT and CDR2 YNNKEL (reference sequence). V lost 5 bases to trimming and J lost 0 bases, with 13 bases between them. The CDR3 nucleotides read TGTGCCAGCAGCGAAAGACTGGGAATGAACACTGAAGCTTTCTTT. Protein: CASSERLGMNTEAFF.

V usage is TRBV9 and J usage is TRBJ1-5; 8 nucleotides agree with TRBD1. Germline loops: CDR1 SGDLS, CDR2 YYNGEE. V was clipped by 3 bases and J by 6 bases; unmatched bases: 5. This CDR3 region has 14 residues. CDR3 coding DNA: TGTGCCAGCAGCGCTGGGACAGGCGGTCAGCCCCAGCATTTT. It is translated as CASSAGTGGQPQHF.

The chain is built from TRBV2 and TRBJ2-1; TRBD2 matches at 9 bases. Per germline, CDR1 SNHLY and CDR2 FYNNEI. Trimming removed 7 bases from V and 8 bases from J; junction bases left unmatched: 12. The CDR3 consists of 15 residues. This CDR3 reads CASTPRTSVDYEQFF. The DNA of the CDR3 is TGTGCCAGCACCCCTAGGACTAGCGTCGACTATGAGCAGTTCTTC.

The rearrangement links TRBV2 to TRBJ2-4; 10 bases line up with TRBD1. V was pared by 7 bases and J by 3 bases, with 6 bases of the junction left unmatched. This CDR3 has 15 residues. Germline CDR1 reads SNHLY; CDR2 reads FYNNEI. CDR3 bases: TGTGCCAGCACCCGACAGGGGGCAGTCAAAAACATTCAGTACTTC. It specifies CASTRQGAVKNIQYF.

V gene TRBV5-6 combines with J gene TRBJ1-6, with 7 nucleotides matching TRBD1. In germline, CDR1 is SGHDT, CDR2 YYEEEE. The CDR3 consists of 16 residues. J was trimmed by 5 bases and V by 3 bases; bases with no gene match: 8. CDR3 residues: CASSWDSGTDNSPLHF. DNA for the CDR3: TGTGCCAGCAGCTGGGATTCCGGGACAGATAATTCACCCCTCCACTTT.

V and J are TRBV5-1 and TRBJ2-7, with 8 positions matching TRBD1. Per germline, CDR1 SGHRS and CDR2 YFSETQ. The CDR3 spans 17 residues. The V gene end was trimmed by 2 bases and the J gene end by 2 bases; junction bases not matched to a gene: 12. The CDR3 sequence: CASSLLGGAGGPYEQYF. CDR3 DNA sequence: TGCGCCAGCAGCTTACTGGGTGGGGCAGGGGGCCCCTACGAGCAGTACTTC.

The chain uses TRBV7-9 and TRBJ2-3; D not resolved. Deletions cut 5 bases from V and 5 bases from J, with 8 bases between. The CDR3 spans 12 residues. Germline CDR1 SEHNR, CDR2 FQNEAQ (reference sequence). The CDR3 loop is CASSLMEDTQYF. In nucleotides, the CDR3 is TGTGCCAGCAGCCTTATGGAAGATACGCAGTATTTT.

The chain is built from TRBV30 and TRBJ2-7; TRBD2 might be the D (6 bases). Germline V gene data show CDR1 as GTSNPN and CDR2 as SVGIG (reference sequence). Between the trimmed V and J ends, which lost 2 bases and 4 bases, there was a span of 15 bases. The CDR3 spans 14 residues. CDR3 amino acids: CAWSSGTPKYEQYF. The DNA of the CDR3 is TGTGCCTGGAGTTCCGGGACTCCAAAATACGAGCAGTACTTC.

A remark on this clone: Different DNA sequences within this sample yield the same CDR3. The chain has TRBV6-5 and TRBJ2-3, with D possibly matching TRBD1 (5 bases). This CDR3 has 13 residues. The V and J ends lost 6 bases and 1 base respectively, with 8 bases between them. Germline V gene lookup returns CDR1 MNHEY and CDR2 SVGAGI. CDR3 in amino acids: CASSPRGTDTQYF. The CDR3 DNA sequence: TGTGCCAGCAGCCCCAGGGGCACAGATACGCAGTATTTT.

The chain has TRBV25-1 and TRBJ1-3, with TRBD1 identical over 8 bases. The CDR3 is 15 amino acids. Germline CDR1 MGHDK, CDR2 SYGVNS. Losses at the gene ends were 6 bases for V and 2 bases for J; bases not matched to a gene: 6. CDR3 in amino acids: CASSSTTGAGNTIYF. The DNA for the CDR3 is TGTGCCAGCAGCTCTACGACAGGGGCTGGAAACACCATATATTTT.

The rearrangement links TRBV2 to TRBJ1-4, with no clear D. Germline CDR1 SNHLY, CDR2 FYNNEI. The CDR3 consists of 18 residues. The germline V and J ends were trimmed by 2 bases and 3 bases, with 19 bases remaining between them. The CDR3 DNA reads TGTGCCAGCAGTGAATTTGGGGTCCGCGCCTCACCTAATGAAAAACTGTTTTTT. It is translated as CASSEFGVRASPNEKLFF.

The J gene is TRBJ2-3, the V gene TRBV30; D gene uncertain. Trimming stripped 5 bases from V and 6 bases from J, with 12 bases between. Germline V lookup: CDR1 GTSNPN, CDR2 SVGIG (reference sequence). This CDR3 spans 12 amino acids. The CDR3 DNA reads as TGTGCCTGGGGGGTGGTCCGGGATACGCAGTATTTT. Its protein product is CAWGVVRDTQYF.